This TCR beta chain came from a study of T cell changes during pregnancy in multiple sclerosis. The repertoire was sequenced with immunoSEQ multiplex PCR; TCRdb's copy has only in-frame clones and lacks some. In the table there are tens of thousands of clones, roughly 90% of which are singletons. Material: CD4+ T cells from peripheral blood mononuclear cells, obtained after pregnancy. This sequence was found in a female donor with multiple sclerosis, enrolled in a pregnancy study.

The CDR3: CASSLRPLSEAFF. CDR3 nucleotide sequence: TGTGCCAGCAGCTTGCGTCCCCTCTCTGAAGCTTTCTTT. This sequence joins TRBV5-8 and TRBJ1-1; D is unresolved. The CDR3 is 13 amino acids. Germline loops: CDR1 SGHTS, CDR2 YDEGEE. V lost 1 base, J lost 6 bases, and 10 bases lay in between.